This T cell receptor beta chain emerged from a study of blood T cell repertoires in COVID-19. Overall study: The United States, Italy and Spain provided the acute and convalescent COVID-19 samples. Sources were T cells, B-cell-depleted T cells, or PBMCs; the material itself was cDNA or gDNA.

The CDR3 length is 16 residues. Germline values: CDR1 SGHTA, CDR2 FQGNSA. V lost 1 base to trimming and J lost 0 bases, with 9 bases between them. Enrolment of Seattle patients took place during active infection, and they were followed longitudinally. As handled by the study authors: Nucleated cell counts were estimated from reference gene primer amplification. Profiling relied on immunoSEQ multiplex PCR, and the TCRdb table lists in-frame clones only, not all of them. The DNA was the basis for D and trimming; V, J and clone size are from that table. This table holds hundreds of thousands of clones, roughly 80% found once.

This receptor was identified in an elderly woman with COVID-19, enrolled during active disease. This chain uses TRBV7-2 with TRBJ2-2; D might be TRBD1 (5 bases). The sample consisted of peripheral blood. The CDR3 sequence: CASSLVAGTNTGELFF. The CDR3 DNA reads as TGTGCCAGCAGCTTAGTCGCAGGGACGAACACCGGGGAGCTGTTTTTT. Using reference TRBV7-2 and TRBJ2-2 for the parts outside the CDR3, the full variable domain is GAGVSQSPSNKVTEKGKDVELRCDPISGHTALYWYRQSLGQGLEFLIYFQGNSAPDKSGLPSDRFSAERTGGSVSTLTIQRTQQEDSAVYLCASSLVAGTNTGELFFGEGSRLTVL.